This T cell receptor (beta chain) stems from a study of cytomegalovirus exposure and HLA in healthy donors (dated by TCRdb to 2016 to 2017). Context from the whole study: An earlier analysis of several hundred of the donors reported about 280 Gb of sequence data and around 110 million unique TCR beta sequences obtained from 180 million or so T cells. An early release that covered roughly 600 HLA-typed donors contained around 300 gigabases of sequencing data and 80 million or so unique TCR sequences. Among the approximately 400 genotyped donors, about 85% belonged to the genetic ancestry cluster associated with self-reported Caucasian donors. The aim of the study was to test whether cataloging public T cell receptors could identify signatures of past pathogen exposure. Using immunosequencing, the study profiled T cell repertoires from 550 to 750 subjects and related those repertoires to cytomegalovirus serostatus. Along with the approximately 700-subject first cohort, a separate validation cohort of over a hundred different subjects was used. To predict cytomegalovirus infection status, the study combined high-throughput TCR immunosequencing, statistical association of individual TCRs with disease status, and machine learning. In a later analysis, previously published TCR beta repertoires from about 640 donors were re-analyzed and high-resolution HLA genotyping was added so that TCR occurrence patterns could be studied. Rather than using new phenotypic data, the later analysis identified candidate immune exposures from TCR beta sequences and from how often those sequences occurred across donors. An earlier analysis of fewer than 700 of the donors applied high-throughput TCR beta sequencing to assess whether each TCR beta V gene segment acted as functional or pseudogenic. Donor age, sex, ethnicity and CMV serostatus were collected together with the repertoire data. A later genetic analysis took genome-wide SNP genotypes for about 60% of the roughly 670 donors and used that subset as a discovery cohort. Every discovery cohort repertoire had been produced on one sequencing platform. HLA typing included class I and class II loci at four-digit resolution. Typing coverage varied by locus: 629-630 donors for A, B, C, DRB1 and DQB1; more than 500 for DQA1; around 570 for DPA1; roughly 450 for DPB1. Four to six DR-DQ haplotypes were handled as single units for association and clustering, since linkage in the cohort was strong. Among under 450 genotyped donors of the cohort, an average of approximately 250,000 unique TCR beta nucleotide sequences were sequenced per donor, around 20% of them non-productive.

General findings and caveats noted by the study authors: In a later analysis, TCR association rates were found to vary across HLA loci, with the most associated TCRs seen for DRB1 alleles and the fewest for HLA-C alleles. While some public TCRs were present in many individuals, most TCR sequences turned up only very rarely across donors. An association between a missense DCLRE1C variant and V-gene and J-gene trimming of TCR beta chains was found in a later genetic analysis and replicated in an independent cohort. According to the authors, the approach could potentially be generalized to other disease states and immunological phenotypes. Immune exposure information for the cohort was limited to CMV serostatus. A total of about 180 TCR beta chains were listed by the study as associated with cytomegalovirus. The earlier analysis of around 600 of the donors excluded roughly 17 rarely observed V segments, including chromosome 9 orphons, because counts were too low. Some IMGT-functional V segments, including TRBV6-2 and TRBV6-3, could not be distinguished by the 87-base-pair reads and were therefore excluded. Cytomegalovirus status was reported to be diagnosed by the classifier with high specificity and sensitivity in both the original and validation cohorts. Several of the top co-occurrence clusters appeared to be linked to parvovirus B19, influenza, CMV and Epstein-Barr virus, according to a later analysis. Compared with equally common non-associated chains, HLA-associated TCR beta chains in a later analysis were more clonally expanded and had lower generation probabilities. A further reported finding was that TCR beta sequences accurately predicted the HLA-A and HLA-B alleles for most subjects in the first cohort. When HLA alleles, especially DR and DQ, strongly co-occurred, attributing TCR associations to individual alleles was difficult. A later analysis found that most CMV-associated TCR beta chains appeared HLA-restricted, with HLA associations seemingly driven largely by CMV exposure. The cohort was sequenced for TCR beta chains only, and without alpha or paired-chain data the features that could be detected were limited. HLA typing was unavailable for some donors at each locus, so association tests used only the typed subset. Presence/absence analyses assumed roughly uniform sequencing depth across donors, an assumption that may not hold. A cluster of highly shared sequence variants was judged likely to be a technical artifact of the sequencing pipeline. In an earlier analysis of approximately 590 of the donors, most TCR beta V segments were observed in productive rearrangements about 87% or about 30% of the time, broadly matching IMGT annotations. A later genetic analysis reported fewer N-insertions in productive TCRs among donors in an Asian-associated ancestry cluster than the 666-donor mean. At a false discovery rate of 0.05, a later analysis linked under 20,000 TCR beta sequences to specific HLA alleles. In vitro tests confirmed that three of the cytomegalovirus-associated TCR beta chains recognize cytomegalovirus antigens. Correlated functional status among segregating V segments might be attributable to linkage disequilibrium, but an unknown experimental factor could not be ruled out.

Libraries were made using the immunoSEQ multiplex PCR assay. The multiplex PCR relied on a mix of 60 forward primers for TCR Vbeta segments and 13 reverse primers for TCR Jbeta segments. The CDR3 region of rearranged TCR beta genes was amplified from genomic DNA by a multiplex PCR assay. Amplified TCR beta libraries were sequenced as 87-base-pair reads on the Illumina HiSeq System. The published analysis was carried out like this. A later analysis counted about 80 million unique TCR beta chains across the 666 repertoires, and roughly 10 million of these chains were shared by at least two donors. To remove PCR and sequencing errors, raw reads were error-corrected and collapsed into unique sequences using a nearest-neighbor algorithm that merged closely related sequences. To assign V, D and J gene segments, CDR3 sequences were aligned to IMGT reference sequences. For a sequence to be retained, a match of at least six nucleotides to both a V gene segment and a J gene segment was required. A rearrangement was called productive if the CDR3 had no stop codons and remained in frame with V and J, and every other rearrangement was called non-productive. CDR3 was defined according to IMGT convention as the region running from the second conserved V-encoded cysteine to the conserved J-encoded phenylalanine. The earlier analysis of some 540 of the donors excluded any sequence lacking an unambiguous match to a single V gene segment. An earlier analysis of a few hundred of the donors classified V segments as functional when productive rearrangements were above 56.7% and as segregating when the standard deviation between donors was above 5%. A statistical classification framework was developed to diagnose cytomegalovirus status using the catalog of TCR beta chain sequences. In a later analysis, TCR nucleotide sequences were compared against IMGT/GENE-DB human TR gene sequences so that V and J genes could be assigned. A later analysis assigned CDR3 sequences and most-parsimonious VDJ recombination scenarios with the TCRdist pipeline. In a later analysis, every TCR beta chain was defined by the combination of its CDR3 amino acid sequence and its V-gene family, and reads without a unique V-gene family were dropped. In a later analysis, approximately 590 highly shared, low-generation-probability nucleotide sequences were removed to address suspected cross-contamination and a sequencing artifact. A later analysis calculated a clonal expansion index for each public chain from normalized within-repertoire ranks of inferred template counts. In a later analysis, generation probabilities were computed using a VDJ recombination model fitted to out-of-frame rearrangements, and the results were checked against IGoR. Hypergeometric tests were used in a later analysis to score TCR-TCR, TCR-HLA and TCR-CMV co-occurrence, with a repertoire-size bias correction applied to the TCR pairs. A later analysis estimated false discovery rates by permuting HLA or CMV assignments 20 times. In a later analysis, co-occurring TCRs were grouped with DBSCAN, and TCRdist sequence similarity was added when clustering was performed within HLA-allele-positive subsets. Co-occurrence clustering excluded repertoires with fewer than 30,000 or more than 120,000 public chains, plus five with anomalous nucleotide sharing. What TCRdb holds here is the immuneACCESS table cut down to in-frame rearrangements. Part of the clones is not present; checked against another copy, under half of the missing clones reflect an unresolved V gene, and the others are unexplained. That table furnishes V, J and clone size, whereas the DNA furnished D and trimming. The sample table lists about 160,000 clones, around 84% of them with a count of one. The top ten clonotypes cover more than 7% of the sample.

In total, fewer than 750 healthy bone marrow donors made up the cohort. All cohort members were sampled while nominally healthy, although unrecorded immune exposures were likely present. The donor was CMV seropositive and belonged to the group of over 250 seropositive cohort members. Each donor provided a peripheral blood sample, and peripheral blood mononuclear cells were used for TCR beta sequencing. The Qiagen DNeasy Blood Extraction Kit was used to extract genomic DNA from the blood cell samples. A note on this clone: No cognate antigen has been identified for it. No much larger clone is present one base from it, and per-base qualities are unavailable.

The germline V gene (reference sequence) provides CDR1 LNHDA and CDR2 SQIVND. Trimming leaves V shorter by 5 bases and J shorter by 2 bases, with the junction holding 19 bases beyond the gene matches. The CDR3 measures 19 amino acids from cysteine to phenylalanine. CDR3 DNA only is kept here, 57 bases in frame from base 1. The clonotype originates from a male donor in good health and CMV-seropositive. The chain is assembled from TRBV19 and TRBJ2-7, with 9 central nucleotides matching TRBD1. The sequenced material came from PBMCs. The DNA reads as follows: TGTGCCAGTAGTTCGGGACCGGGACAGGGAAACGCGGGAACCTACGAGCAGTACTTC. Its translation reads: CASSSGPGQGNAGTYEQYF.